The next 29 T cell receptor beta chains were all read from a single sample in a study of identical twins. From the 5' RACE reads, TCRdb called clonotypes with MiXCR, one entry per CDR3 protein. In the table there are just over 450,000 distinct CDR3 sequences, 14% of which are singletons. The same specimen was also included in a second study, on yellow fever vaccine responses in identical twins.

Material for sequencing was CD4+ T cells sorted from blood. All receptors come from a woman aged 18-29 years in good health.

V gene TRBV24-1 combines with J gene TRBJ2-6; D unresolved. The CDR3 is 14 residues long. Trimming pared 7 bases from V and 2 bases from J, leaving 8 bases between. Per the germline V gene, CDR1 is KGHDR and CDR2 is SFDVKD. The CDR3 DNA sequence: TGTGCCACCAGCGGTGGTACTGGGGCCAACGTCCTGACTTTC. It is translated as CATSGGTGANVLTF.

The sample holds a few counts of this clonotype. The rearrangement uses TRBV6-5 and TRBJ2-3; 12 nucleotides match TRBD2. With V trimmed by 0 bases and J by 4 bases, 2 bases remained unmatched. The CDR3 sequence is 16 residues long. In germline, CDR1 is MNHEY, CDR2 SVGAGI. CDR3 nucleotide sequence: TGTGCCAGCAGTTACTCGACTAGCGGGAGATCAGATACGCAGTATTTT. It is translated as CASSYSTSGRSDTQYF.

The V call is TRBV18, the J call TRBJ2-3; no clear D gene. This CDR3 spans 13 amino acids. CDR1 and CDR2 from the germline V gene are KGHSH and LQKENI. Trimming took 8 bases from V and 4 from J, leaving 13 bases between them. The CDR3 region has the DNA TGTGCCAGCAGCCCCCCCGGTTCAGATACGCAGTATTTT. Encoded protein: CASSPPGSDTQYF.

This clonotype was recorded only once. A much bigger clone sits one base away, suggesting this may be a read error. The rearrangement joins TRBV10-3 to TRBJ2-1; tentatively, D is TRBD2 (6 bases). In germline, CDR1 is ENHRY, CDR2 SYGVKD. The CDR3 covers 14 residues. V was trimmed by 9 bases and J by 7 bases, leaving 19 bases between them. The CDR3 is CAISGTGKANEQFF. Here the CDR3 DNA reads TGTGCCATTTCCGGGACTGGGAAAGCAAATGAGCAGTTCTTC.

Only a few counts were recorded for this clonotype. The chain recombines TRBV18 with TRBJ2-2; 8 nucleotides match TRBD1. CDR3 length: 16 residues. From germline, CDR1 is KGHSH and CDR2 LQKENI. The trim removed 3 bases at V and 0 bases at J, leaving 3 bases unmatched. The CDR3 loop is CASSPQGAANTGELFF. The CDR3 bases are TGTGCCAGCTCACCGCAGGGGGCTGCGAACACCGGGGAGCTGTTTTTT.

This clonotype was recorded a few times. The chain links TRBV11-2 to TRBJ2-2, with D hard to call. Trimming left V 7 bases short and J 9 bases short, with 9 bases between. Germline V lookup: CDR1 SGHAT, CDR2 FQNNGV. The CDR3 loop spans 11 amino acids. The CDR3 region is CASKRGWELFF. The CDR3 coding sequence is TGTGCCAGCAAAAGAGGATGGGAGCTGTTTTTT. The variable domain in full, with the rest retrieved from reference TRBV11-2 and TRBJ2-2, is EAGVAQSPRYKIIEKRQSVAFWCNPISGHATLYWYQQILGQGPKLLIQFQNNGVVDDSQLPKDRFSAERLKGVDSTLKIQPAKLEDSAVYLCASKRGWELFFGEGSRLTVL.

V gene TRBV20-1 combines with J gene TRBJ2-5, with 8 bases identical to TRBD1. This CDR3 is built from 12 residues. CDR1 is DFQATT, CDR2 SNEGSKA, per germline (reference sequence). J was trimmed by 3 bases and V by 6 bases; bases with no gene match: 3. CDR3 bases: TGCAGTGCGGACAGGGCCGAAGAGACCCAGTACTTC. It codes for CSADRAEETQYF.

The chain carries TRBV10-3 and TRBJ2-3; D perhaps matches TRBD2 (6 bases). The CDR3 covers 15 residues. Germline CDR1 and CDR2: ENHRY and SYGVKD. V was trimmed by 9 bases and J by 0 bases, leaving 16 bases between them. This CDR3 reads CAIRDPRGSTDTQYF. DNA of the CDR3: TGTGCCATAAGGGACCCCCGGGGGAGCACAGATACGCAGTATTTT.

The V call is TRBV5-1, the J call TRBJ2-7; D possibly matches TRBD1 or TRBD2 (5 bases each). Trimming stripped 4 bases from V and 0 bases from J, with 14 bases between. Germline CDR1 and CDR2: SGHRS and YFSETQ. CDR3 length: 15 amino acids. The CDR3 DNA sequence: TGCGCCAGCAGCCGCTCCGGGACGGCCTCCTACGAGCAGTACTTC. Translation: CASSRSGTASYEQYF.

At least ten counts were recorded for this clonotype. The chain is built from TRBV7-9 and TRBJ2-5; D gene ambiguous. Trimming left V 7 bases short and J 2 bases short, with 11 bases between. The CDR3 has 13 amino acids. CDR1 and CDR2 (germline): SEHNR, FQNEAQ (reference sequence). In nucleotides, the CDR3 is TGTGCCAGCAACCGACTGTCGCAAGAGACCCAGTACTTC. Protein: CASNRLSQETQYF.

This clonotype turned up a few times. The CDR3 region has the DNA TGTGCCAGCAGCCCCACACTAGCGGGAGTGTACAATGAGCAGTTCTTC. This codes for CASSPTLAGVYNEQFF. V usage is TRBV11-3 and J usage is TRBJ2-1, with 11 bases that match TRBD2. The CDR3 has 16 residues. Germline loops: CDR1 SGHNT, CDR2 YENEEA. J was trimmed by 4 bases and V by 5 bases; bases with no gene match: 7.

This rearrangement joins TRBV3-1 to TRBJ2-5; D is ambiguous. This CDR3 contains 13 residues. Per the germline V gene, CDR1 is LGHDT and CDR2 is YNNKEL (reference sequence). Trimming shortened V by 3 bases and J by 2 bases, and 7 bases separated the two germline ends. The CDR3 protein is CASSQGTQETQYF. DNA for the CDR3: TGTGCCAGCAGCCAGGGAACACAAGAGACCCAGTACTTC.

J is TRBJ2-1 and V is TRBV24-1, with D possibly matching TRBD1 (6 bases). Germline CDR1 and CDR2: KGHDR and SFDVKD. V shed 1 base and J shed 9 bases, with 15 bases lying between them. This CDR3 has 15 amino acids. The CDR3, as DNA: TGTGCCACCAGTGATTTCCCGACAGGCGGAGGTGAGCAGTTCTTC. As protein: CATSDFPTGGGEQFF.

The chain carries TRBV6-1 and TRBJ1-1; D is perhaps TRBD1 (5 bases). CDR1 and CDR2 from the germline V gene are MNHNS and SASEGT. The V gene lost 2 bases and the J gene lost 8 bases, with 12 bases spanning the gap. The CDR3 extends over 13 amino acids. CDR3 sequence: CASSETRQGEAFF. CDR3 DNA: TGTGCCAGCAGTGAAACGCGGCAGGGCGAAGCTTTCTTT.

The chain links TRBV5-1 to TRBJ2-3; 7 nucleotides line up with TRBD1. Germline loops: CDR1 SGHRS, CDR2 YFSETQ. V was pared by 2 bases and J by 2 bases, with 5 bases of the junction left unmatched. The CDR3 loop spans 15 amino acids. CDR3 sequence (DNA): TGCGCCAGCAGCTTTTCCGGGACAGTCACAGATACGCAGTATTTT. Translation gives CASSFSGTVTDTQYF.

The J gene is TRBJ1-1, the V gene TRBV28; D call uncertain. Trimming removed 5 bases at V and 1 base at J, with 11 bases between. The CDR3 has 14 amino acids. Germline V gene sequence: CDR1 MDHEN, CDR2 SYDVKM. CDR3 DNA: TGTGCCAGCAGTCAAATCCCAAAGAACACTGAAGCTTTCTTT. This sequence encodes CASSQIPKNTEAFF.

The V gene is TRBV5-1, the J gene TRBJ2-1; the D is unclear. The V end was cut by 4 bases, the J end by 9 bases, with 20 bases between. The germline CDR1 and CDR2 sequences are SGHRS and YFSETQ. The CDR3 consists of 15 residues. CDR3 region: CASSIGEWARGEQFF. CDR3 nucleotides: TGCGCCAGCAGCATAGGCGAGTGGGCCCGCGGTGAGCAGTTCTTC.

In its sample, this clonotype was seen a few times. This chain uses TRBV9 with TRBJ2-3; 8 bases align to TRBD1. Germline V gene data show CDR1 as SGDLS and CDR2 as YYNGEE. The CDR3 contains 15 residues. V lost 6 bases and J lost 5; bases outside the gene matches: 11. Here the CDR3 reads CASTLGQGRGDTQYF. The CDR3 coding sequence is TGTGCCAGCACCCTAGGACAGGGAAGGGGAGATACGCAGTATTTT.

This clonotype showed up just a few times. V is TRBV6-5 and J is TRBJ2-7, with a possible D match to TRBD1 (5 bases). The CDR3 has 17 amino acids. Germline values: CDR1 MNHEY, CDR2 SVGAGI. The V and J ends lost 0 bases and 1 base respectively, with 16 bases between them. CDR3 coding DNA: TGTGCCAGCAGTTACTCGAGGCTTGTCAGGGAATCCTACGAGCAGTACTTC. It specifies CASSYSRLVRESYEQYF.

The chain employs TRBV29-1 and TRBJ2-3, with 9 bases aligning to TRBD1. V was clipped by 1 base and J by 6 bases; unmatched bases: 11. The CDR3 spans 16 residues. Germline CDR1 SQVTM, CDR2 ANQGSEA. The CDR3 bases are TGCAGCGTTGAAGGGGGCCCTACAGGGGGCTCGGATACGCAGTATTTT. This encodes CSVEGGPTGGSDTQYF.

This clonotype has a handful of counts. The chain is built from TRBV10-3 and TRBJ1-6; D ambiguous. The CDR3 is 16 amino acids. Trimming removed 2 bases at V and 1 base at J, with 9 bases between. The V gene's germline CDR1 is ENHRY and CDR2 SYGVKD. For the CDR3, the DNA is TGTGCCATCAGTGAGGAGAGGACTTCCTATAATTCACCCCTCCACTTT. This translates into CAISEERTSYNSPLHF.

This chain joins TRBV7-9 and TRBJ2-7; TRBD2 matches 7 bases. V lost 5 bases and J lost 6; bases outside the gene matches: 4. In germline, CDR1 is SEHNR, CDR2 FQNEAQ (reference sequence). This CDR3 comprises 12 residues. The CDR3 loop reads CASSNPGGEQYF. CDR3 bases: TGTGCCAGCAGCAACCCGGGGGGCGAGCAGTACTTC.

The chain combines TRBV5-4 with TRBJ2-7, with a tentative D call TRBD2 (5 bases). The V end was cut by 4 bases, the J end by 0 bases, with 11 bases between. Germline V gene sequence: CDR1 SGHNT, CDR2 YYREEE (reference sequence). CDR3 length: 14 residues. The CDR3: CASSMDSSSYEQYF. The CDR3 DNA follows: TGTGCCAGCAGCATGGACTCGTCCTCCTACGAGCAGTACTTC.

In this sample, this clonotype turned up a few times. The rearrangement uses TRBV5-1 and TRBJ2-1, with a tentative D call TRBD1 (6 bases). The CDR3 has 16 amino acids. Per the germline V gene, CDR1 is SGHRS and CDR2 is YFSETQ. The ends were cut back, 4 bases at V and 2 bases at J, with 16 bases in the middle. The CDR3 is CASSAQSRGAYNEQFF. The CDR3 bases are TGCGCCAGCAGCGCCCAGTCCAGGGGTGCCTACAATGAGCAGTTCTTC.

The rearrangement links TRBV4-2 to TRBJ2-7, with 11 bases lining up with TRBD2. The CDR3 length is 18 residues. Germline V gives CDR1 LGHNA, CDR2 YNFKEQ. J gave up 6 bases and V 0 bases, and 13 bases lay outside the gene matches. This CDR3 is CASSQDLAALAGGSEQYF. The CDR3 DNA sequence: TGTGCCAGCAGCCAAGATCTCGCGGCCCTAGCGGGAGGTTCCGAGCAGTACTTC.

A few counts support this clonotype. This chain joins TRBV7-9 and TRBJ1-5; D possibly corresponds to TRBD1 (5 bases). Germline values: CDR1 SEHNR, CDR2 FQNEAQ (reference sequence). Trimming cost V 2 bases and J 12 bases, with 11 bases left between them. The CDR3 sequence is 12 residues long. The chain's CDR3 is CASSLSGDLQHF. The DNA of the CDR3 is TGTGCCAGCAGCTTAAGTGGGGACCTCCAGCATTTT.

This clonotype was picked up a small number of times. The chain uses TRBV11-2 and TRBJ2-5; TRBD1 is a possible D gene (6 bases). Germline CDR1 reads SGHAT; CDR2 reads FQNNGV. V lost 5 bases and J 4 bases, leaving 14 bases between the germline ends. The CDR3 sequence is 14 residues long. This CDR3 reads CASSAGARGETQYF. In DNA, the CDR3 is TGTGCCAGCAGCGCCGGGGCCAGGGGAGAGACCCAGTACTTC.

This clonotype was seen repeatedly, ten times or more. The chain's CDR3 is CASSPTGLVGYTF. The CDR3 nucleotides read TGTGCCAGCAGTCCGACAGGGCTTGTTGGCTACACCTTC. The chain uses TRBV12-3 or TRBV12-4 and TRBJ1-2; 7 nucleotides agree with TRBD1. With V trimmed by 5 bases and J by 7 bases, 7 bases remained unmatched. This CDR3 has 13 amino acids.

This clonotype showed up just a few times. This chain uses TRBV4-3 with TRBJ2-3; 14 nucleotides agree with TRBD2. CDR3 length: 16 residues. Germline-derived CDR1 and CDR2 are LGHNA and YSLEER. J lost 8 bases, V lost 0 bases, and 4 bases had no gene match. CDR3 coding DNA: TGCGCCAGCAGCCAAGATTCGGGACTAGCGGGAGTTACGCAGTATTTT. Translating gives CASSQDSGLAGVTQYF.